Below, 25 T cell receptor beta chains from the same sample are listed, as sequenced in a study of T cell responses to AZD1222 COVID-19 vaccine. Method: immunoSEQ multiplex PCR; TCRdb's copy keeps in-frame clones and lacks some. The data show about 140,000 clones, 85% to 95% seen once. The specimen was peripheral blood, collected 28 days after the second AZD1222 dose. Receptors were obtained from an adult who received the AZD1222 COVID-19 vaccine.

V usage is TRBV4-1 and J usage is TRBJ1-1; the D gene is possibly TRBD1 (6 bases). CDR1 MGHRA and CDR2 YSYEKL come from the germline V gene. The CDR3 is 15 amino acids. Deletions cut 6 bases from V and 12 bases from J, with 26 bases between. Written as DNA, the CDR3 is TGCGCCAGCAGGCCCGTGGGGGCTCAAAGGGCGAAGACTTTCTTT. It encodes CASRPVGAQRAKTFF.

The rearrangement joins TRBV9 to TRBJ2-3; TRBD2 is a possible D gene (7 bases). V lost 4 bases, J lost 6 bases, and 18 bases lay in between. The CDR3 loop spans 15 amino acids. Germline assignment: CDR1 SGDLS and CDR2 YYNGEE. CDR3 in DNA: TGTGCCAGCAGCCCTCGGGGGGCAGGGTTGGATACGCAGTATTTT. Amino acids: CASSPRGAGLDTQYF. Drawing the rest from reference TRBV9 and TRBJ2-3, the complete variable domain is DSGVTQTPKHLITATGQRVTLRCSPRSGDLSVYWYQQSLDQGLQFLIQYYNGEERAKGNILERFSAQQFPDLHSELNLSSLELGDSALYFCASSPRGAGLDTQYFGPGTRLTVL.

The rearrangement links TRBV19 to TRBJ1-1; D might be TRBD1 (5 bases). This CDR3 comprises 12 residues. The germline V and J ends were trimmed by 7 bases and 4 bases, with 10 bases remaining between them. CDR1 is LNHDA and CDR2 is SQIVND in the germline V gene (reference sequence). DNA for the CDR3: TGTGCCAGTAAGCTCGGGGGCACTGAAGCTTTCTTT. Translated: CASKLGGTEAFF.

V is TRBV19 and J is TRBJ2-2; TRBD1 or TRBD2 may be the D gene (5 bases each). Germline V gene data show CDR1 as LNHDA and CDR2 as SQIVND (reference sequence). The CDR3 has 13 residues. The ends were cut back, 6 bases at V and 6 bases at J, with 11 bases in the middle. The CDR3 DNA reads TGTGCCAGTAGCATCGGGGACCCCGGGGAGCTGTTTTTT. The encoded protein is CASSIGDPGELFF.

The chain joins TRBV6-5 to TRBJ1-1; 7 positions agree with TRBD1. The junction had 3 bases not matched to a gene; V was cut back by 5 bases and J by 3 bases. CDR3 length equals 13 residues. Germline assignment: CDR1 MNHEY and CDR2 SVGAGI. The DNA of the CDR3 is TGTGCCAGCAGTCGGGACAGCTACACTGAAGCTTTCTTT. Translation gives CASSRDSYTEAFF.

The rearrangement uses TRBV6-5 and TRBJ1-1; D is unclear. Germline V gene sequence: CDR1 MNHEY, CDR2 SVGAGI. The CDR3 consists of 11 residues. V dropped 6 bases and J dropped 7 bases, with 9 bases sitting between them. The CDR3 loop reads CASRRTDEAFF. Written as DNA, the CDR3 is TGTGCCAGCAGGAGAACGGATGAAGCTTTCTTT.

This rearrangement joins TRBV19 to TRBJ1-1, with TRBD1 identical over 7 bases. J gave up 3 bases and V 8 bases, and 9 bases lay outside the gene matches. The germline gives CDR1 LNHDA, CDR2 SQIVND (reference sequence). CDR3 length: 14 residues. The CDR3 reads CASASQGVHTEAFF. For the CDR3, the DNA is TGTGCCAGTGCCAGTCAGGGGGTGCACACTGAAGCTTTCTTT.

The genes are TRBV6-5 and TRBJ2-3; possible D gene TRBD1, 6 bases. Per germline, CDR1 MNHEY and CDR2 SVGAGI. V was pared by 6 bases and J by 1 base, with 8 bases between. CDR3 length equals 13 residues. This CDR3 is CASSAGGTDTQYF. The CDR3 DNA sequence: TGTGCCAGCAGCGCAGGGGGCACAGATACGCAGTATTTT.

The V gene is TRBV9, the J gene TRBJ2-2; 8 nucleotides line up with TRBD2. Germline values: CDR1 SGDLS, CDR2 YYNGEE. This CDR3 is 19 amino acids long. The J segment lost 0 bases and the V segment lost 4 bases, leaving 14 bases of the junction unmatched. The CDR3 coding sequence is TGTGCCAGCAGCATCCCTCGGGATAGCGGGGAAGCGAACACCGGGGAGCTGTTTTTT. This gives the protein CASSIPRDSGEANTGELFF. Filled out from reference TRBV9 and TRBJ2-2, the complete variable domain reads DSGVTQTPKHLITATGQRVTLRCSPRSGDLSVYWYQQSLDQGLQFLIQYYNGEERAKGNILERFSAQQFPDLHSELNLSSLELGDSALYFCASSIPRDSGEANTGELFFGEGSRLTVL.

This chain uses TRBV6-1 with TRBJ1-2; TRBD1 matches 7 bases. V lost 4 bases to trimming and J lost 6 bases; unmatched junction nucleotides: 14. Germline CDR1 reads MNHNS; CDR2 reads SASEGT. CDR3 size: 16 residues. CDR3 coding DNA: TGTGCCAGCAGTGTTCGTCCCGGGACAGTAAATGATGGCTACACCTTC. Amino acid sequence: CASSVRPGTVNDGYTF.

The chain has TRBV27 and TRBJ2-3; 8 bases map to TRBD2. Germline assignment: CDR1 MNHEY and CDR2 SMNVEV (reference sequence). The J segment lost 1 base and the V segment lost 5 bases, leaving 2 bases of the junction unmatched. The CDR3 has 14 amino acids. The CDR3 region is CASSRRGGTDTQYF. As DNA, the CDR3 is TGTGCCAGCAGTCGGCGGGGGGGCACAGATACGCAGTATTTT.

The V and J genes are TRBV19 and TRBJ2-7, with D perhaps matching TRBD1 (6 bases). The CDR3 is 14 amino acids. Germline values: CDR1 LNHDA, CDR2 SQIVND (reference sequence). V lost 3 bases and J 3 bases, leaving 12 bases between the germline ends. In nucleotides, the CDR3 is TGTGCCAGTAGTATTCGGCCAGGGGACTACGAGCAGTACTTC. The encoded protein is CASSIRPGDYEQYF.

J is TRBJ1-5 and V is TRBV7-2, with a tentative D call TRBD1 (6 bases). Trimming cost V 4 bases and J 3 bases, with 13 bases left between them. The germline gives CDR1 SGHTA, CDR2 FQGNSA. The CDR3 length is 15 residues. The CDR3, as DNA: TGTGCCAGCAGCTCCACATACAGGGTCAATCAGCCCCAGCATTTT. It translates to CASSSTYRVNQPQHF.

The chain employs TRBV19 and TRBJ1-5, with TRBD1 matching over 11 bases. Trimming removed 6 bases from V and 3 bases from J; junction bases left unmatched: 4. The germline gives CDR1 LNHDA, CDR2 SQIVND (reference sequence). This CDR3 spans 15 amino acids. In DNA, the CDR3 is TGTGCCAGTAGCCCGGACAGGGGGCTCAATCAGCCCCAGCATTTT. Translation gives CASSPDRGLNQPQHF.

The V gene is TRBV2, the J gene TRBJ2-1; 9 nucleotides match TRBD1. Per the germline V gene, CDR1 is SNHLY and CDR2 is FYNNEI. The CDR3 runs to 15 residues. The ends lost 5 bases at V and 2 bases at J; junction bases unmatched: 4. The CDR3: CASSPRTGAYNEQFF. DNA of the CDR3: TGTGCCAGCAGTCCCCGGACAGGGGCCTACAATGAGCAGTTCTTC.

This rearrangement joins TRBV7-3 to TRBJ2-2, with D maybe TRBD1 (6 bases). The CDR3 extends over 15 amino acids. CDR1 and CDR2 (germline): SGHTA, FQGTGA. V lost 4 bases and J 1 base, leaving 10 bases between the germline ends. The CDR3 loop is CASSSGQMNTGELFF. For the CDR3, the DNA is TGTGCCAGCAGCTCCGGACAGATGAACACCGGGGAGCTGTTTTTT.

The gene calls are TRBV30 and TRBJ2-7; D is undetermined. CDR1 is GTSNPN, CDR2 SVGIG, per germline (reference sequence). The CDR3 spans 14 residues. Trimming took off 0 bases at V and 9 bases at J, with 18 bases between the two ends. The CDR3 sequence is CAWSVQLPNSLQYF. CDR3 DNA sequence: TGTGCCTGGAGTGTACAACTCCCAAACAGCCTGCAGTACTTC.

The genes are TRBV5-6 and TRBJ2-3; 10 bases line up with TRBD2. The CDR3 spans 16 residues. The junction had 15 bases not matched to a gene; V was cut back by 4 bases and J by 10 bases. CDR1 and CDR2 (germline): SGHDT, YYEEEE. This chain's CDR3 is CASSPGTSAGLKSQYF. CDR3 nucleotides: TGTGCCAGCAGCCCTGGGACTAGCGCGGGTCTGAAGTCGCAGTATTTT.

The CDR3 spells CASSLAGRGQGRGYTF. The CDR3 DNA is TGCGCCAGCAGCTTGGCCGGGCGGGGACAGGGTAGAGGCTACACCTTC. This rearrangement joins TRBV5-1 to TRBJ1-2; TRBD1 matches at 9 bases. Germline loops: CDR1 SGHRS, CDR2 YFSETQ. Trimming took 0 bases from V and 8 from J; bases not matched to a gene: 11. This CDR3 has 16 amino acids.

This clone appeared once. This chain uses TRBV29-1 with TRBJ2-6; D not certain. The V end lost 6 bases, the J end lost 0 bases, and 9 bases lay between the germline ends. The CDR3 loop spans 14 amino acids. Per germline, CDR1 SQVTM and CDR2 ANQGSEA. CDR3 protein: CSVPRISGANVLTF. The DNA of the CDR3 is TGCAGCGTCCCCCGGATCTCTGGGGCCAACGTCCTGACTTTC.

The rearrangement joins TRBV29-1 to TRBJ1-2, with D possibly TRBD1 on 6 matching bases. The germline CDR1 and CDR2 sequences are SQVTM and ANQGSEA. V was clipped by 7 bases and J by 10 bases, with 16 bases between them. The CDR3 covers 11 residues. Here the CDR3 reads CSALEGGDYTF. The CDR3 DNA reads as TGCAGCGCTCTGGAAGGGGGAGACTACACCTTC.

The V and J genes are TRBV5-1 and TRBJ2-1, with 9 bases identical to TRBD2. The CDR3 covers 15 residues. CDR1 is SGHRS and CDR2 is YFSETQ in the germline V gene. J gave up 6 bases and V 5 bases, and 9 bases lay outside the gene matches. The CDR3 nucleotides are TGCGCCAGCAGGGAATTGCGGGGGGGATTCAATGAGCAGTTCTTC. This codes for CASRELRGGFNEQFF.

The V and J genes are TRBV30 and TRBJ2-1; D not certain. There are 11 residues in the CDR3. V gave up 0 bases and J gave up 10 bases, with 7 bases separating them. Germline assignment: CDR1 GTSNPN and CDR2 SVGIG (reference sequence). The CDR3 sequence: CAWSVYTEQFF. The CDR3, as DNA: TGTGCCTGGAGTGTGTACACCGAGCAGTTCTTC.

The V and J genes are TRBV7-2 and TRBJ2-1; the D gene is possibly TRBD2 (7 bases). CDR3 length: 15 residues. The germline V gene has CDR1 SGHTA and CDR2 FQGNSA. The ends were cut back, 2 bases at V and 8 bases at J, with 16 bases in the middle. CDR3 sequence reads: CASSLSGRGGYEQFF. The CDR3 bases are TGTGCCAGCAGCTTATCGGGAAGGGGGGGTTATGAGCAGTTCTTC.

The genes are TRBV7-2 and TRBJ2-7; 9 bases agree with TRBD1. There are 16 residues in the CDR3. V dropped 1 base and J dropped 3; count of bases not matched to a gene: 7. Germline loops: CDR1 SGHTA, CDR2 FQGNSA. The CDR3 nucleotides read TGTGCCAGCAGCTTAGGAGGGGGACAGGGTTTCTACGAGCAGTACTTC. It specifies CASSLGGGQGFYEQYF.